The entry below describes one T cell receptor (beta chain). This sample is drawn from a study of blood T cell repertoires in COVID-19. Method: immunoSEQ multiplex PCR; TCRdb's copy keeps in-frame clones and lacks some. The profile shows hundreds of thousands of clones, more than 80% of them singletons. V was cut by 4 bases and J by 4 bases, with 41 bases left in between. The CDR3 runs to 23 residues. Germline values: CDR1 SGHRS, CDR2 YFSETQ. Source material: peripheral blood. This clonotype originated in a man in his forties with acute or convalescent COVID-19. The V call is TRBV5-1, the J call TRBJ1-2, with D tentatively TRBD1 (6 bases). CDR3 residues: CASSLSGGLSSVGNQLTFYGYTF. CDR3 nucleotide sequence: TGCGCCAGCAGCCTATCGGGGGGCCTCAGTTCGGTCGGTAACCAACTTACCTTCTATGGCTACACCTTC.